This T cell receptor (beta chain) appears in the sequencing data of a study of PD-1 blockade in classical Hodgkin lymphoma. Study conclusions and caveats: Underlying causes for the observed repertoire differences were not defined, possibly disease activity or prior therapy.

Trimming removed 6 bases from V and 11 bases from J, with 19 bases in between. Germline V CDR1 and CDR2: LNHDA, SQIVND (reference sequence). The CDR3 is made up of 13 amino acids. As regards this clone: The antigen remains undetermined.

Time point denoted: newly diagnosed, previously untreated cHL patient sample. The CD4+ T cells used were purified from thawed PBMCs through magnetic negative selection. Clones were read by immunoSEQ multiplex PCR, and TCRdb kept only the in-frame ones, dropping some. The table shows 18,000 or so clones, with about four fifths occurring only once. The chain uses TRBV19 and TRBJ1-1; no firm D call. The sample was CD4+ T cells from blood. The clonotype comes from a human donor with classical Hodgkin lymphoma. The CDR3 DNA follows: TGTGCCAGTAGCATCCGCGAGGAAGTGAGGGCTTTCTTT. This translates into CASSIREEVRAFF.